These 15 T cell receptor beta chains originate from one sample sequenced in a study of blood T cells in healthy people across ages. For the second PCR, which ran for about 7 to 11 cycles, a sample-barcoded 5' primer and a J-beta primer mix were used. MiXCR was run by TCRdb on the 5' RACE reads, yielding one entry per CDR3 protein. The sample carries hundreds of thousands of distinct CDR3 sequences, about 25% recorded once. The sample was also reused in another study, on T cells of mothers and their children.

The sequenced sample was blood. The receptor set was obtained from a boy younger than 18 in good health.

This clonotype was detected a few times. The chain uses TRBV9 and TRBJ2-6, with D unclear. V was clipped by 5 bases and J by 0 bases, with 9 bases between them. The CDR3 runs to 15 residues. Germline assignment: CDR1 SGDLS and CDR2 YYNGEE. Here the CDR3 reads CASSFFYSGANVLTF. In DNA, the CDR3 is TGTGCCAGCAGTTTCTTCTACTCTGGGGCCAACGTCCTGACTTTC.

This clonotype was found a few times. As DNA, the CDR3 is TGCGCCAGCAGCTTGCTTGGGGAAGAATACACCGGGGAGCTGTTTTTT. It encodes CASSLLGEEYTGELFF. The chain combines TRBV5-1 with TRBJ2-2, with D uncertain. Trimming pared 1 base from V and 3 bases from J, leaving 13 bases between. Per germline, CDR1 SGHRS and CDR2 YFSETQ. This CDR3 is built from 16 residues.

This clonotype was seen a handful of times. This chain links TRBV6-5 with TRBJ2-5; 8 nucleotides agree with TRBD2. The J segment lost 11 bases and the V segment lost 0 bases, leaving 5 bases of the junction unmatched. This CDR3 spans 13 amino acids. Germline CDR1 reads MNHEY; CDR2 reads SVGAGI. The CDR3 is CASSYSSGGGQYF. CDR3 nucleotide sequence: TGTGCCAGCAGTTACTCGAGCGGGGGCGGGCAGTACTTC.

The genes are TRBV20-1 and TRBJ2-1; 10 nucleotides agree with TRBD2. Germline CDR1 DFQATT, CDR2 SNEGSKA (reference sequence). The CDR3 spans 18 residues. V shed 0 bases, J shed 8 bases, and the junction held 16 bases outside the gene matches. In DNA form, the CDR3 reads TGCAGTGCTAGAGATGTAAGGGGGCTAGCGGGAGAGTACGATGAGCAGTTCTTC. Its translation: CSARDVRGLAGEYDEQFF.

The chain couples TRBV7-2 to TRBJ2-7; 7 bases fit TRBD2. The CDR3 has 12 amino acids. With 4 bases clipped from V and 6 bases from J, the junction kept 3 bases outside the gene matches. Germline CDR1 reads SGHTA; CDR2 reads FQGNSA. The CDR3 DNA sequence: TGTGCCAGCAGCTGGGGGAGGGGCGAGCAGTACTTC. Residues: CASSWGRGEQYF.

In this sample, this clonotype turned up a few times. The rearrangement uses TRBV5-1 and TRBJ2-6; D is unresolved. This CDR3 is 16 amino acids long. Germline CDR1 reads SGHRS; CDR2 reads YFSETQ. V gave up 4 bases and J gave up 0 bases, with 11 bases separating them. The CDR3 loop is CASSQGRSSGANVLTF. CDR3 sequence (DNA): TGCGCCAGCAGCCAAGGACGATCCTCTGGGGCCAACGTCCTGACTTTC.

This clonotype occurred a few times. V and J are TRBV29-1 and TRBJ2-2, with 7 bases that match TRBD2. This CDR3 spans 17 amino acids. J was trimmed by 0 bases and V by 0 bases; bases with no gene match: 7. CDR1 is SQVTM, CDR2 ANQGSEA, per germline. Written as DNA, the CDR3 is TGCAGCGTTGAAGATCTTCGCGGGAGACCGAACACCGGGGAGCTGTTTTTT. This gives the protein CSVEDLRGRPNTGELFF.

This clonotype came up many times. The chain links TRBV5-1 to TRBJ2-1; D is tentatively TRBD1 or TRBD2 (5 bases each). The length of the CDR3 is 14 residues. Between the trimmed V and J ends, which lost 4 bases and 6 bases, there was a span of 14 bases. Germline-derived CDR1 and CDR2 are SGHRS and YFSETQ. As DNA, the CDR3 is TGCGCCAGCAGCCCTTCAGTCGGGACCAATGAGCAGTTCTTC. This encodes CASSPSVGTNEQFF. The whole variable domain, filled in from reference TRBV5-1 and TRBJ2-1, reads KAGVTQTPRYLIKTRGQQVTLSCSPISGHRSVSWYQQTPGQGLQFLFEYFSETQRNKGNFPGRFSGRQFSNSRSEMNVSTLELGDSALYLCASSPSVGTNEQFFGPGTRLTVL.

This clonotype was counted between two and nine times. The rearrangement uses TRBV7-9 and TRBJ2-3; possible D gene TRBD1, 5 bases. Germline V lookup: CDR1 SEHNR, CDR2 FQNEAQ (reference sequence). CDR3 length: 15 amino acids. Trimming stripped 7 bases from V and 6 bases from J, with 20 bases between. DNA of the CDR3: TGTGCCAGCAAGCCCCCGGCAAAGGGGCGGGATACGCAGTATTTT. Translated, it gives CASKPPAKGRDTQYF.

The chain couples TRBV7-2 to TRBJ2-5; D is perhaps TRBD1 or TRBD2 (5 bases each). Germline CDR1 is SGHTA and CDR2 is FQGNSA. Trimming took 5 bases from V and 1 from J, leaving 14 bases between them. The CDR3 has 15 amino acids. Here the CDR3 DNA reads TGTGCCAGCAGCATACGACTGGGACCCCAAGAGACCCAGTACTTC. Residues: CASSIRLGPQETQYF.

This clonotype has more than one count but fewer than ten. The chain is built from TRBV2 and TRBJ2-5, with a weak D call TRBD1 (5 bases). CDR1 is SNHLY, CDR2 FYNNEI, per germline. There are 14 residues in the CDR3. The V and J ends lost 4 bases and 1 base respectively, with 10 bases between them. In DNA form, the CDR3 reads TGTGCCAGCAGTGGGACACACTTCCAAGAGACCCAGTACTTC. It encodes CASSGTHFQETQYF.

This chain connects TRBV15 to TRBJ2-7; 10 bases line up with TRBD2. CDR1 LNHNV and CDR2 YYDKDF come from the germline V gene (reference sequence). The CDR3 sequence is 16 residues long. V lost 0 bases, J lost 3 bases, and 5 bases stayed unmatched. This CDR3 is CATSRDTSGTVYEQYF. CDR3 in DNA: TGTGCCACCAGCAGAGATACTAGCGGGACAGTCTACGAGCAGTACTTC.

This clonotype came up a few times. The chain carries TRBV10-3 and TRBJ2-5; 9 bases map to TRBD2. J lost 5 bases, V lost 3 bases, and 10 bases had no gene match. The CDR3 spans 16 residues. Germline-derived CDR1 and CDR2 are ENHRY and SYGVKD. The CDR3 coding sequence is TGTGCCATCAGTGAATCCAACGCGGGGGGGCATGAGACCCAGTACTTC. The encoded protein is CAISESNAGGHETQYF.

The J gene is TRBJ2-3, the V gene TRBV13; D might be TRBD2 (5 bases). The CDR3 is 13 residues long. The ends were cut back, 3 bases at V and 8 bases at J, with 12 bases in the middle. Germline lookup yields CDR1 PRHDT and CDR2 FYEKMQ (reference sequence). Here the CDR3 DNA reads TGTGCCAGCAGCTTCGAGCGCGCGGGTACGCAGTATTTT. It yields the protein CASSFERAGTQYF. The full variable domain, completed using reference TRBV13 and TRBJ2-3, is AAGVIQSPRHLIKEKRETATLKCYPIPRHDTVYWYQQGPGQDPQFLISFYEKMQSDKGSIPDRFSAQQFSDYHSELNMSSLELGDSALYFCASSFERAGTQYFGPGTRLTVL.

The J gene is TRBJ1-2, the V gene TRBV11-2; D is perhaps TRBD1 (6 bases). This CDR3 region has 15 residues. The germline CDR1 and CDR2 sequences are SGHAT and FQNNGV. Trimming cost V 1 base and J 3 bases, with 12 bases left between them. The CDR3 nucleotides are TGTGCCAGCAGCTTAGGGCCAGGGGAGCACTATGGCTACACCTTC. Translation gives CASSLGPGEHYGYTF.